Following are 26 T cell receptor beta chains from one sample sequenced in a study of cytomegalovirus exposure and HLA in healthy donors. Use of 60 Vbeta and 13 Jbeta primers characterized the PCR. The assay was immunoSEQ multiplex PCR, and TCRdb's table has in-frame clones only and misses some. The data hold some 150,000 clones, with under 90% observed a single time. Input material: PBMCs. The receptor source for this set is a man aged 25 to 45 in good health and CMV-seronegative.

This clone was observed a few times. The chain carries TRBV4-3 and TRBJ1-3, with 9 bases identical to TRBD1. V shed 0 bases and J 2 bases; nucleotides not matched to a gene: 20. Germline CDR1 LGHNA, CDR2 YSLEER. The CDR3 has 22 residues. The DNA of the CDR3 is TGCGCCAGCAGCCAAGACCCGGTAGGGGGACAGGGTCTTTTAGCGGCTGGAAACACCATATATTTT. Its translation is CASSQDPVGGQGLLAAGNTIYF.

The count of this clone is one. This sample also contains other DNA sequences that code for the same CDR3. The chain couples TRBV19 to TRBJ2-1, with D uncertain. V was trimmed by 1 base and J by 7 bases, leaving 5 bases between them. The CDR3 is made up of 12 amino acids. Germline V lookup: CDR1 LNHDA, CDR2 SQIVND (reference sequence). The CDR3 loop reads CASSIGRNEQFF. The CDR3 DNA reads as TGTGCCAGTAGTATAGGGAGAAATGAGCAGTTCTTC.

The gene calls are TRBV30 and TRBJ1-6; 7 bases map to TRBD1. This CDR3 is 15 amino acids long. V trimming: 7 bases; J trimming: 0 bases; junction bases outside the gene matches: 6. Germline CDR1 GTSNPN, CDR2 SVGIG (reference sequence). The CDR3, as DNA: TGTGCCTCTCCGACAGGGTCCTCCTATAATTCACCCCTCCACTTT. It translates to CASPTGSSYNSPLHF.

The chain joins TRBV30 to TRBJ1-1; no clear D gene. CDR1 and CDR2 (germline): GTSNPN, SVGIG (reference sequence). V shed 6 bases and J shed 1 base, with 21 bases lying between them. The CDR3 covers 16 residues. Here the CDR3 DNA reads TGTGCCTGTTCCCAAGGCCCGACACTTCGGAACACTGAAGCTTTCTTT. Translated: CACSQGPTLRNTEAFF.

V gene TRBV7-9 combines with J gene TRBJ1-2; 8 nucleotides agree with TRBD1. J lost 9 bases, V lost 4 bases, and 7 bases had no gene match. This CDR3 is built from 13 residues. Germline V CDR1 and CDR2: SEHNR, FQNEAQ (reference sequence). Here the CDR3 DNA reads TGTGCCAGCAGCTCGACAGGGGTTTCCAGCTACACCTTC. It specifies CASSSTGVSSYTF.

The chain combines TRBV10-2 with TRBJ1-3; D uncertain. V lost 3 bases to trimming and J lost 1 base, with 7 bases between them. Looked up from germline, CDR1 is WSHSY and CDR2 is SAAADI. The CDR3 length is 14 residues. The CDR3: CASSDTVSGNTIYF. In DNA, the CDR3 is TGCGCCAGCAGTGACACAGTTTCTGGAAACACCATATATTTT.

This clone was seen more than once but under ten times. The chain joins TRBV10-1 to TRBJ1-2; TRBD1 is a possible D gene (5 bases). CDR1 WNHNN and CDR2 SYGVQD come from the germline V gene (reference sequence). V gave up 3 bases and J gave up 4 bases, with 18 bases separating them. The CDR3 sequence is 16 residues long. CDR3 DNA sequence: TGCGCCAGCAGTGACCGGTTACAGGTTTTACCCTATGGCTACACCTTC. Amino acids: CASSDRLQVLPYGYTF.

This clone was picked up a small number of times. The chain combines TRBV28 with TRBJ1-1; 9 bases line up with TRBD1. Germline loops: CDR1 MDHEN, CDR2 SYDVKM. The length of the CDR3 is 14 residues. V dropped 5 bases and J dropped 4; count of bases not matched to a gene: 5. CDR3 coding DNA: TGTGCCAGCAGTCCACAGACAGGGGGCACTGAAGCTTTCTTT. This codes for CASSPQTGGTEAFF.

This clone was counted once. V and J are TRBV19 and TRBJ2-1; 7 bases align to TRBD1. The V gene's germline CDR1 is LNHDA and CDR2 SQIVND (reference sequence). The CDR3 length is 15 residues. The junction had 5 bases not matched to a gene; V was cut back by 3 bases and J by 3 bases. The DNA for the CDR3 is TGTGCCAGTAGTATCCCAGGGGGTCTCTACAATGAGCAGTTCTTC. This codes for CASSIPGGLYNEQFF.

The rearrangement links TRBV10-3 to TRBJ1-1; a possible D gene is TRBD1 (6 bases). Germline V gene sequence: CDR1 ENHRY, CDR2 SYGVKD. The CDR3 spans 17 residues. V lost 4 bases, J lost 4 bases, and 22 bases lay in between. CDR3 sequence reads: CAISGTGGLGVGTEAFF. The CDR3 region has the DNA TGTGCCATCAGTGGGACTGGGGGCCTGGGGGTCGGCACTGAAGCTTTCTTT.

This chain joins TRBV11-2 and TRBJ2-7, with D unclear. The V gene lost 4 bases and the J gene lost 7 bases, with 8 bases spanning the gap. From germline, CDR1 is SGHAT and CDR2 FQNNGV. The CDR3 runs 11 residues. DNA of the CDR3: TGTGCCAGCAGCTATCCCGGGGAGCAGTACTTC. It specifies CASSYPGEQYF.

This chain joins TRBV25-1 and TRBJ2-7, with D possibly TRBD1 on 6 matching bases. The CDR3 is 18 residues long. V was cut by 3 bases and J by 0 bases, with 21 bases left in between. In germline, CDR1 is MGHDK, CDR2 SYGVNS. The CDR3 is CASSDQSRDGQSSYEQYF. Here the CDR3 DNA reads TGTGCCAGCAGTGATCAGTCCCGGGACGGACAGAGCTCCTACGAGCAGTACTTC.

The chain links TRBV7-9 to TRBJ1-2; no definite D call. This CDR3 contains 13 residues. The V end lost 5 bases, the J end lost 5 bases, and 12 bases lay between the germline ends. The germline gives CDR1 SEHNR, CDR2 FQNEAQ (reference sequence). The CDR3 reads CASSPQREYGYTF. DNA for the CDR3: TGTGCCAGCAGCCCGCAGAGGGAGTATGGCTACACCTTC.

The genes are TRBV28 and TRBJ2-1; 10 bases agree with TRBD2. This CDR3 region has 16 residues. CDR1 and CDR2 (germline): MDHEN, SYDVKM. The V gene end was trimmed by 5 bases and the J gene end by 1 base; junction bases not matched to a gene: 5. CDR3: CASSPSSGRSYNEQFF. CDR3 nucleotide sequence: TGTGCCAGCAGTCCCTCTAGCGGGAGATCCTACAATGAGCAGTTCTTC.

The gene calls are TRBV19 and TRBJ1-1; 7 nucleotides match TRBD1. The V and J ends lost 5 bases and 3 bases, in that order; junction bases with no gene match: 6. The V gene's germline CDR1 is LNHDA and CDR2 SQIVND (reference sequence). The CDR3 extends over 14 amino acids. CDR3 bases: TGTGCCAGTAGTGACAGGGTAGGATACACTGAAGCTTTCTTT. It yields the protein CASSDRVGYTEAFF.

This clone was seen a few times. V gene TRBV6-1 combines with J gene TRBJ1-1, with a tentative D call TRBD1 (5 bases). This CDR3 contains 12 residues. The V and J ends lost 6 bases and 3 bases respectively, with 8 bases between them. Germline V gives CDR1 MNHNS, CDR2 SASEGT. The CDR3 DNA sequence: TGTGCCAGCAGCGTAGGGGACACTGAAGCTTTCTTT. It translates to CASSVGDTEAFF.

The genes are TRBV6-4 and TRBJ2-2, with D uncertain. The V end lost 4 bases, the J end lost 3 bases, and 9 bases lay between the germline ends. From germline, CDR1 is MRHNA and CDR2 SNTAGT. The CDR3 contains 14 residues. CDR3 nucleotides: TGTGCCAGCAGTGGCGAGGCGGACACCGGGGAGCTGTTTTTT. Translating it yields CASSGEADTGELFF.

The V gene is TRBV27, the J gene TRBJ2-7; TRBD1 agrees at 10 bases. There are 16 residues in the CDR3. J gave up 3 bases and V 5 bases, and 10 bases lay outside the gene matches. Germline CDR1 is MNHEY and CDR2 is SMNVEV (reference sequence). CDR3 bases: TGTGCCAGCAGTACCCGACAGGGGGCTACCGTCTACGAGCAGTACTTC. Translated: CASSTRQGATVYEQYF.

On this clone: At one boundary the junction diverges from the germline segment, which might be a read error. The chain recombines TRBV9 with TRBJ1-2; D ambiguous. The CDR3 contains 13 residues. Germline-derived CDR1 and CDR2 are SGDLS and YYNGEE. This CDR3 reads CASSVIGEYGYPF. The DNA for the CDR3 is TGTGCCAGCAGCGTAATCGGGGAATATGGCTACCCCTTC.

This rearrangement joins TRBV13 to TRBJ2-3, with 12 nucleotides matching TRBD2. The trim removed 4 bases at V and 0 bases at J, leaving 11 bases unmatched. Germline loops: CDR1 PRHDT, CDR2 FYEKMQ (reference sequence). The CDR3 sequence is 19 residues long. The CDR3 DNA sequence: TGTGCCAGCAGCTACCGCTCTAGCGGGGGGGCTGGGAGCACAGATACGCAGTATTTT. This encodes CASSYRSSGGAGSTDTQYF.

This chain connects TRBV9 to TRBJ2-1; TRBD2 matches 7 bases. Per the germline V gene, CDR1 is SGDLS and CDR2 is YYNGEE. V lost 0 bases, J lost 5 bases, and 5 bases stayed unmatched. The CDR3 runs to 15 residues. The CDR3 region is CASSVGPAGHNEQFF. The CDR3 nucleotides are TGTGCCAGCAGCGTAGGTCCAGCGGGGCACAATGAGCAGTTCTTC.

This sequence joins TRBV6-5 and TRBJ1-5, with TRBD1 identical over 11 bases. The trim removed 4 bases at V and 6 bases at J, leaving 8 bases unmatched. This CDR3 comprises 16 residues. CDR1 is MNHEY and CDR2 is SVGAGI in the germline V gene. CDR3 DNA: TGTGCCAGCAGTTTATTCTCCGGGACAGGGGGTCAGCCCCAGCATTTT. It translates to CASSLFSGTGGQPQHF.

Comment on this clone: The same CDR3 is also encoded by other DNA sequences in this sample. V gene TRBV19 combines with J gene TRBJ1-1; 10 nucleotides match TRBD1. The CDR3 covers 13 residues. Losses at the gene ends were 9 bases for V and 2 bases for J; bases not matched to a gene: 3. The germline CDR1 and CDR2 sequences are LNHDA and SQIVND (reference sequence). CDR3 loop: CASRDRGNTEAFF. DNA for the CDR3: TGTGCCAGCCGGGACAGGGGTAACACTGAAGCTTTCTTT.

The gene calls are TRBV13 and TRBJ2-7, with D possibly matching TRBD1 (6 bases). Trimming took off 1 base at V and 2 bases at J, with 15 bases between the two ends. The germline CDR1 and CDR2 sequences are PRHDT and FYEKMQ (reference sequence). CDR3 length equals 16 residues. Here the CDR3 reads CASSLVGSRTAYEQYF. The CDR3 nucleotides read TGTGCCAGCAGCTTAGTGGGCTCTAGGACAGCCTACGAGCAGTACTTC.

V and J are TRBV28 and TRBJ2-7, with D perhaps matching TRBD1 (6 bases). V was clipped by 5 bases and J by 3 bases, with 17 bases between them. CDR3 length: 15 residues. CDR1 is MDHEN, CDR2 SYDVKM, per germline. This chain's CDR3 is CASSEESDRIYEQYF. The CDR3 coding sequence is TGTGCCAGCAGTGAAGAATCGGACAGAATCTACGAGCAGTACTTC.

The genes are TRBV4-1 and TRBJ1-1; D might be TRBD1 (6 bases). From germline, CDR1 is MGHRA and CDR2 YSYEKL. Trimming took 3 bases from V and 6 from J, leaving 11 bases between them. CDR3 size: 13 residues. In DNA, the CDR3 is TGCGCCAGCAGCCACCCGGACAGCTCTGAAGCTTTCTTT. It yields the protein CASSHPDSSEAFF.